This TCR beta chain stems from a study of CD8 T cells in ankylosing spondylitis. Findings and limits, study-wide: Peripheral blood held disease-linked clones only at relatively low frequency, and these were CD8+. Several highly homologous variants made up a TCR beta motif that seemed to typify ankylosing spondylitis blood.

As the method for making TCR beta libraries, quantitative 5'-RACE with molecular barcodes was used. TCRdb re-analysed the 5' RACE reads in MiXCR, keeping a single row per CDR3 protein. The data contain about 220,000 distinct CDR3 sequences, approximately 20% of them singletons. This clonotype was counted only a few times. Its antigen is still unknown. The sequencing sample was made of blood, either unsorted or a sorted T cell fraction (not recorded which). This clonotype was obtained from a male donor with ankylosing spondylitis.

Here the CDR3 DNA reads TGCGCCAGCAGCCAAGATCTTAGCTTCCCCTACAATGAGCAGTTCTTC. Translated: CASSQDLSFPYNEQFF. The chain joins TRBV4-1 to TRBJ2-1; D not resolved. The CDR3 covers 16 residues. The germline V gene encodes CDR1 MGHRA and CDR2 YSYEKL. The V end lost 0 bases, the J end lost 2 bases, and 11 bases lay between the germline ends.